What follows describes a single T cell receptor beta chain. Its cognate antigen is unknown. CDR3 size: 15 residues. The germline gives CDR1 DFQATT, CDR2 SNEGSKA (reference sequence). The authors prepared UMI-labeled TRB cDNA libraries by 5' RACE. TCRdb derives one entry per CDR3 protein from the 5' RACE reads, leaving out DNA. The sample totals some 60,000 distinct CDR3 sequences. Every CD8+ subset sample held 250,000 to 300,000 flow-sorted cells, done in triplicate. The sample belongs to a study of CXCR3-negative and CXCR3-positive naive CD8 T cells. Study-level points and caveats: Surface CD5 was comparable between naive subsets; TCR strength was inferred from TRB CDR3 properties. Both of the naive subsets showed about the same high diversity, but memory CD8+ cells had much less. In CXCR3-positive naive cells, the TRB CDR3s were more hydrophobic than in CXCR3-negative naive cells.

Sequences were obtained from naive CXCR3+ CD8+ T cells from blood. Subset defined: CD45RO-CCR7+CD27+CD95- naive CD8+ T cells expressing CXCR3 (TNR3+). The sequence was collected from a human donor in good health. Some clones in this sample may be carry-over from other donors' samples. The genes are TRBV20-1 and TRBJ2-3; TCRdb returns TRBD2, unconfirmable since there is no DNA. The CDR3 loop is CSARDRREPTDTQYF.